These 14 T cell receptor beta chains originate from one sample sequenced in a study of radiation and T cells in renal cell carcinoma (TCRdb year 2020). The time point label for this specimen denotes: blood 2 weeks post-SBRT. The treatment or condition label corresponds to: 15 Gy SBRT to primary tumor, nephrectomy 4 weeks later. Receptors were amplified or captured by the immunoSEQ multiplex PCR assay. The clones in this table, taken by TCRdb from immuneACCESS, are in-frame only. Not every clone is retained; where verified, under half of the shortfall comes from an unresolved V gene, and the cause of the rest is unknown. For this sample there are 100,000 to 150,000 clones; 81% appear just once. The top ten constitute roughly 5% of the sample. This material consisted of blood, taken from a patient whose treatment included radiotherapy and nephrectomy. These receptors were taken from a man between 45 and 60 years old with renal cell carcinoma.

The rearrangement uses TRBV27 and TRBJ1-5, with TRBD1 as a possible D gene (5 bases). CDR3 size: 15 residues. The germline gives CDR1 MNHEY, CDR2 SMNVEV (reference sequence). The germline V and J ends were trimmed by 3 bases and 0 bases, with 9 bases remaining between them. The CDR3 DNA is TGTGCCAGCAGTTTTTCGGGGGTTAGCAATCAGCCCCAGCATTTT. Translating it yields CASSFSGVSNQPQHF.

The gene calls are TRBV19 and TRBJ2-7, with 12 positions matching TRBD1. V shed 3 bases, J shed 2 bases, and the junction held 2 bases outside the gene matches. This CDR3 has 15 residues. Germline assignment: CDR1 LNHDA and CDR2 SQIVND (reference sequence). The CDR3 DNA sequence: TGTGCCAGTAGTATGGGACAGGGGGCCACCTACGAGCAGTACTTC. It translates to CASSMGQGATYEQYF.

V and J are TRBV4-1 and TRBJ1-3; D remains ambiguous. This CDR3 region has 16 residues. The germline V gene has CDR1 MGHRA and CDR2 YSYEKL. V lost 0 bases, J lost 0 bases, and 9 bases lay in between. The CDR3 protein is CASSQDRQSSGNTIYF. As DNA, the CDR3 is TGCGCCAGCAGCCAAGATCGGCAGAGCTCTGGAAACACCATATATTTT.

V usage is TRBV6-1 and J usage is TRBJ2-7; D is uncertain. CDR1 and CDR2 from the germline V gene are MNHNS and SASEGT. The CDR3 is 14 residues long. V was cut by 7 bases and J by 7 bases, with 20 bases left in between. The CDR3 spells CASTPDGLLNEQYF. The CDR3 bases are TGTGCCAGCACCCCCGACGGGCTCCTAAATGAGCAGTACTTC.

This chain connects TRBV19 to TRBJ1-5, with a weak D call TRBD1 (6 bases). The CDR3 is made up of 15 amino acids. Trimming pared 2 bases from V and 2 bases from J, leaving 10 bases between. Germline CDR1 reads LNHDA; CDR2 reads SQIVND (reference sequence). The CDR3 is CASSISGEGNQPQHF. CDR3 nucleotides: TGTGCCAGTAGTATATCAGGGGAGGGCAATCAGCCCCAGCATTTT.

This chain uses TRBV6-5 with TRBJ1-3; the match to TRBD1 covers 8 bases. Germline trimming cut 3 bases from V and 0 bases from J; bases unmatched to any gene: 4. This CDR3 spans 16 amino acids. Germline values: CDR1 MNHEY, CDR2 SVGAGI. CDR3 coding DNA: TGTGCCAGCAGTTATTCAACAGGGGGCTCTGGAAACACCATATATTTT. As protein: CASSYSTGGSGNTIYF.

This clone came up a few times. The rearrangement uses TRBV30 and TRBJ1-1; no firm D call. The CDR3 spans 14 residues. The V end lost 2 bases, the J end lost 0 bases, and 10 bases lay between the germline ends. The germline V gene encodes CDR1 GTSNPN and CDR2 SVGIG (reference sequence). The chain's CDR3 is CAWSPATVNTEAFF. The CDR3 coding sequence is TGTGCCTGGAGTCCCGCAACGGTGAACACTGAAGCTTTCTTT. Full variable domain (outside the CDR3, taken from reference TRBV30 and TRBJ1-1): SQTIHQWPATLVQPVGSPLSLECTVEGTSNPNLYWYRQAAGRGLQLLFYSVGIGQISSEVPQNLSASRPQDRQFILSSKKLLLSDSGFYLCAWSPATVNTEAFFGQGTRLTVV.

The V call is TRBV4-1, the J call TRBJ1-4; perhaps TRBD1 as D (5 bases). The CDR3 spans 17 residues. V was pared by 2 bases and J by 3 bases, with 16 bases between. The V gene's germline CDR1 is MGHRA and CDR2 YSYEKL. CDR3 protein: CASSQTKVGGANEKLFF. In DNA form, the CDR3 reads TGCGCCAGCAGCCAAACGAAGGTGGGGGGGGCTAATGAAAAACTGTTTTTT.

This clone has more than one count but fewer than ten. This chain uses TRBV4-1 with TRBJ1-5; weak D call: TRBD1 (5 bases). V dropped 0 bases and J dropped 4 bases, with 10 bases sitting between them. Germline CDR1 reads MGHRA; CDR2 reads YSYEKL. There are 15 residues in the CDR3. The CDR3 region is CASSQEAQGNQPQHF. CDR3 DNA: TGCGCCAGCAGCCAAGAGGCCCAGGGAAATCAGCCCCAGCATTTT.

The chain has TRBV5-1 and TRBJ2-7; 12 bases align to TRBD2. The length of the CDR3 is 16 residues. Germline V CDR1 and CDR2: SGHRS, YFSETQ. The V segment lost 4 bases and the J segment 2 bases; nucleotides outside the gene matches: 7. CDR3: CASSGGLAGIPYEQYF. The CDR3 coding sequence is TGCGCCAGCAGCGGAGGACTAGCGGGGATCCCCTACGAGCAGTACTTC.

The chain has TRBV21-1 and TRBJ2-7; TRBD2 reflects the table's D call only, with no check against the DNA. TRBV21-1 is an annotated pseudogene. The CDR3 totals 12 residues. The CDR3 sequence is CASKKSSYEQYF. CDR3 sequence (DNA): TGTGCCAGCAAGAAGAGCTCCTACGAGCAGTACTTC.

This clone was seen only once. The genes are TRBV6-5 and TRBJ2-7; 11 bases fit TRBD1. Unmatched junction bases numbered 3, after V lost 2 bases and J lost 3 bases. Germline loops: CDR1 MNHEY, CDR2 SVGAGI. CDR3 length: 15 residues. For the CDR3, the DNA is TGTGCCAGCAGTTACGGGACAGGGGGTAACTACGAGCAGTACTTC. It codes for CASSYGTGGNYEQYF.

The genes are TRBV7-6 and TRBJ1-1; D may be TRBD1 (5 bases). The germline V and J ends were trimmed by 2 bases and 2 bases, with 12 bases remaining between them. The CDR3 contains 15 residues. CDR1 is SGHVS, CDR2 FNYEAQ, per germline. DNA for the CDR3: TGTGCCAGCAGCTTACGAAGGGGTGGAAACACTGAAGCTTTCTTT. Translating gives CASSLRRGGNTEAFF.

The chain joins TRBV6-5 to TRBJ2-6; D perhaps matches TRBD2 (5 bases). Germline loops: CDR1 MNHEY, CDR2 SVGAGI. V was pared by 2 bases and J by 1 base, with 9 bases between. The CDR3 is 16 residues long. This CDR3 reads CASSYEPGSGANVLTF. CDR3 DNA sequence: TGTGCCAGCAGTTACGAACCGGGATCTGGGGCCAACGTCCTGACTTTC.